This T cell receptor beta chain was found in a study of shared clonotypes between healthy human individuals. Study information: CD4 naive and CD4 memory each took three plates per donor, while CD8 naive took two and CD8 memory one. Whole-study results and caveats: The four-donor shared clonotypes exceeded non-shared clonotypes in generation probability, with non-shared ones scoring lower.

This CDR3 is 13 amino acids long. V was pared by 0 bases and J by 7 bases, with 7 bases between. The germline CDR1 and CDR2 sequences are MNHEY and SVGAGI. With regard to this clone: Its antigen is not identified.

Measured with immunoSEQ multiplex PCR; TCRdb has only the in-frame clones, and not every one. The sample contains a few million clones, about 92% of which appear only once. Material for sequencing was naive CD4+ T cells from PBMCs. Regarding subset: CD45RA+ positively selected. The sequence was obtained from a young man in good health. Some clones in this sample may be carry-over from other donors' samples. The rearrangement joins TRBV6-5 to TRBJ2-1; D gene uncertain. CDR3 loop: CASSYSKSNEQFF. In DNA, the CDR3 is TGTGCCAGCAGTTACTCGAAATCTAATGAGCAGTTCTTC.